Each of the 17 T cell receptor beta chains below was sequenced from the same sample in a study of cytomegalovirus exposure and HLA in healthy donors. PCR employed 60 Vbeta and 13 Jbeta primers. The repertoire was sequenced with immunoSEQ multiplex PCR; TCRdb's copy has only in-frame clones and lacks some. The table records around 220,000 clones, about three quarters of them present only once. Input material: PBMCs. These receptors originate from a man aged 35-49 years in good health and CMV-seronegative.

CDR3 loop: CASSREETQYF. CDR3 DNA: TGTGCCAGTAGCCGAGAAGAGACCCAGTACTTC. The V call is TRBV19, the J call TRBJ2-5; D call uncertain. Looked up from germline, CDR1 is LNHDA and CDR2 is SQIVND (reference sequence). V lost 6 bases and J lost 3, with 5 bases in between. The CDR3 loop spans 11 amino acids.

The genes are TRBV29-1 and TRBJ2-2; D remains ambiguous. The ends were cut back, 2 bases at V and 0 bases at J, with 10 bases in the middle. CDR3 length: 15 residues. Germline CDR1 and CDR2: SQVTM and ANQGSEA. The CDR3 reads CSVEWAEPNTGELFF. In DNA, the CDR3 is TGCAGCGTTGAATGGGCCGAACCGAACACCGGGGAGCTGTTTTTT.

The chain combines TRBV14 with TRBJ2-3, with 10 positions matching TRBD2. Germline lookup yields CDR1 SGHDN and CDR2 FVKESK. With 1 base clipped from V and 2 bases from J, the junction kept 12 bases outside the gene matches. The CDR3 consists of 19 residues. The CDR3 DNA is TGTGCCAGCAGCCAAGCGAAGGGGCTAGCGGGAGTCTCCACAGATACGCAGTATTTT. It specifies CASSQAKGLAGVSTDTQYF. The full variable domain, in which reference TRBV14 and TRBJ2-3 provide the parts outside the CDR3, is EAGVTQFPSHSVIEKGQTVTLRCDPISGHDNLYWYRRVMGKEIKFLLHFVKESKQDESGMPNNRFLAERTGGTYSTLKVQPAELEDSGVYFCASSQAKGLAGVSTDTQYFGPGTRLTVL.

This clone has only one observation. V is TRBV19 and J is TRBJ2-4; D may be TRBD1 (6 bases). V was shortened by 5 bases and J by 10 bases, with 27 bases between the two germline ends. CDR3 length equals 17 residues. CDR1 is LNHDA, CDR2 SQIVND, per germline (reference sequence). This chain's CDR3 is CASSPERQGLLVRIQYF. The CDR3 region has the DNA TGTGCCAGTAGTCCTGAACGCCAGGGGCTACTGGTCCGGATTCAGTACTTC.

The chain is built from TRBV9 and TRBJ2-5; the D is unclear. The germline V gene encodes CDR1 SGDLS and CDR2 YYNGEE. Trimming left V 0 bases short and J 3 bases short, with 9 bases between. CDR3 length: 14 residues. The CDR3 nucleotides read TGTGCCAGCAGCGTAGTCCCCCAGGAAGAGACCCAGTACTTC. Protein sequence: CASSVVPQEETQYF.

V usage is TRBV19 and J usage is TRBJ2-5, with no clear D. Germline V CDR1 and CDR2: LNHDA, SQIVND (reference sequence). This CDR3 is built from 17 residues. The ends were cut back, 1 base at V and 0 bases at J, with 15 bases in the middle. CDR3 loop: CASSIVATPTHQETQYF. In DNA form, the CDR3 reads TGTGCCAGTAGTATAGTAGCCACTCCGACGCACCAAGAGACCCAGTACTTC.

J is TRBJ2-5 and V is TRBV11-3; the D gene is possibly TRBD1 (6 bases). The V gene's germline CDR1 is SGHNT and CDR2 YENEEA. CDR3 length equals 16 residues. The V and J ends lost 5 bases and 0 bases respectively, with 16 bases between them. The CDR3 coding sequence is TGTGCCAGCAGCACCACAGGGAAACGGTACCAAGAGACCCAGTACTTC. It is translated as CASSTTGKRYQETQYF.

CDR3 nucleotide sequence: TGCGCCAGCAGCTTGGTTCCAGGGGACCGACAGTACTTC. Translation: CASSLVPGDRQYF. V gene TRBV5-1 combines with J gene TRBJ2-7; weak D call: TRBD1 (6 bases). The V end was cut by 0 bases, the J end by 10 bases, with 14 bases between. From germline, CDR1 is SGHRS and CDR2 YFSETQ. This CDR3 comprises 13 residues.

The V and J genes are TRBV9 and TRBJ2-7; 12 bases are shared with TRBD2. Trimming cost V 3 bases and J 5 bases; bases outside gene matches: 9. Germline V gives CDR1 SGDLS, CDR2 YYNGEE. The CDR3 is 16 amino acids. In nucleotides, the CDR3 is TGTGCCAGCAGCGCTAGCGGGAGGGTCCTAAGGAACGAGCAGTACTTC. It specifies CASSASGRVLRNEQYF.

A single count supports this clone. This sequence joins TRBV29-1 and TRBJ2-7; TRBD2 agrees at 9 bases. The germline V gene encodes CDR1 SQVTM and CDR2 ANQGSEA. V lost 5 bases and J lost 0; bases outside the gene matches: 14. The CDR3 spans 17 residues. The CDR3 DNA reads as TGCAGCGTTCCGGGACTAGCCCCCGAATTGAGCTCCTACGAGCAGTACTTC. Translation gives CSVPGLAPELSSYEQYF.

V is TRBV29-1 and J is TRBJ2-1, with D tentatively TRBD2 (6 bases). Trimming cost V 6 bases and J 4 bases, with 19 bases left between them. CDR3 size: 15 residues. Germline CDR1 SQVTM, CDR2 ANQGSEA. The CDR3 sequence is CSVPGTPGGYNEQFF. In DNA form, the CDR3 reads TGCAGCGTCCCAGGGACCCCCGGGGGTTACAATGAGCAGTTCTTC.

The V gene is TRBV6-1, the J gene TRBJ1-1, with 7 bases fitting TRBD1. CDR1 and CDR2 (germline): MNHNS, SASEGT. V was clipped by 6 bases and J by 4 bases; unmatched bases: 8. The CDR3 spans 14 residues. Here the CDR3 DNA reads TGTGCCAGCAGACCGACAGGGCGAGTCACTGAAGCTTTCTTT. This translates into CASRPTGRVTEAFF.

This chain uses TRBV19 with TRBJ1-2, with D uncertain. The V end lost 10 bases, the J end lost 0 bases, and 15 bases lay between the germline ends. The CDR3 has 14 amino acids. Per the germline V gene, CDR1 is LNHDA and CDR2 is SQIVND (reference sequence). The CDR3 reads CATGIGSPNYGYTF. DNA for the CDR3: TGTGCCACCGGGATCGGCTCACCTAACTATGGCTACACCTTC. The entire variable domain, with the rest obtained from reference TRBV19 and TRBJ1-2, is as follows: DGGITQSPKYLFRKEGQNVTLSCEQNLNHDAMYWYRQDPGQGLRLIYYSQIVNDFQKGDIAEGYSVSREKKESFPLTVTSAQKNPTAFYLCATGIGSPNYGYTFGSGTRLTVV.

This clone was picked up one time. The chain recombines TRBV11-1 with TRBJ2-7, with 7 bases lining up with TRBD1. Germline trimming cut 1 base from V and 1 base from J; bases unmatched to any gene: 4. Germline CDR1 reads SGHAT; CDR2 reads FQDESV (reference sequence). This CDR3 is built from 15 residues. The CDR3 coding sequence is TGTGCCAGCAGCTTAGAGGCAGGGGGATCCTACGAGCAGTACTTC. Its protein is CASSLEAGGSYEQYF.

In this sample, this clone turned up once. The chain combines TRBV18 with TRBJ1-2; 10 bases are a match to TRBD1. CDR3 length: 15 amino acids. After removal of 3 bases from V and 8 bases from J, the junction contained 9 bases not matched to a gene. CDR1 KGHSH and CDR2 LQKENI come from the germline V gene. The CDR3 sequence is CASSPSGQGQRGYTF. CDR3 sequence (DNA): TGTGCCAGCTCACCCTCGGGACAGGGGCAGAGGGGCTACACCTTC.

This clone occurred a few times. The rearrangement uses TRBV7-9 and TRBJ1-1; D unresolved. The CDR3 sequence is 12 residues long. Germline CDR1 SEHNR, CDR2 FQNEAQ (reference sequence). Deletions cut 6 bases from V and 3 bases from J, with 8 bases between. CDR3 loop: CASSIRDTEAFF. For the CDR3, the DNA is TGTGCCAGCAGTATCCGGGACACTGAAGCTTTCTTT.

This rearrangement joins TRBV4-1 to TRBJ1-2; TRBD1 matches 9 bases. CDR3 size: 15 residues. Germline assignment: CDR1 MGHRA and CDR2 YSYEKL. Trimming cost V 1 base and J 5 bases; bases outside gene matches: 5. The CDR3 region has the DNA TGCGCCAGCAGCCAAGTAAGGACAGGGGATTATGGCTACACCTTC. Its translation: CASSQVRTGDYGYTF.